Sequencing of this T cell receptor beta chain was carried out in a study of beta chain features in type 1 diabetes. Notes on the study in general: Patients showed naive, central memory and Treg TCRB repertoires that appeared more similar than those of healthy donors. In every one of the four CD4+ subsets, TCRB CDR3s were moderately but significantly shorter in Type 1 diabetes patients.

Remarks on this clone: The antigen is undetermined.

Expressed TCRB transcripts were sequenced because the entire RNA isolate underwent reverse transcription. Data came from immunoSEQ multiplex PCR; TCRdb stores just in-frame clones and leaves some out. The sample includes approximately 260,000 clones, roughly 25% of them seen just once. The V end was cut by 4 bases, the J end by 10 bases, with 14 bases between. Germline V CDR1 and CDR2: SQVTM, ANQGSEA. This CDR3 region has 12 residues. The origin of this receptor is a woman under 40 with type 1 diabetes. This chain links TRBV29-1 with TRBJ2-1; unclear D gene. Sequencing used naive CD4+ T cells from blood. CDR3 amino acids: CSVGVQFAEQFF. CDR3 DNA sequence: TGCAGCGTTGGTGTCCAGTTTGCAGAGCAGTTCTTC.